This TCR beta chain was captured in a study of early T cells in non-severe SARS-CoV-2 infection. Across the study: Chains were unpaired, as sequencing was done on bulk RNA from unsorted whole blood. General study findings and limits: Anti-spike CD8 responses were favored in VDJdb matching, and private and CD4 specificities were missed.

Attachment of unique molecular identifiers was made to individual cDNA molecules. Each CDR3 protein gets one entry after TCRdb re-called the 5' RACE reads with MiXCR. The repertoire holds just under 65,000 distinct CDR3 sequences, with 10% to 15% as singletons. Per the germline V gene, CDR1 is SGHRS and CDR2 is YFSETQ. V dropped 5 bases and J dropped 4; count of bases not matched to a gene: 9. This CDR3 has 15 amino acids. The table lists this clonotype with a few counts. What it recognizes is unknown. Sequencing was done on a sample of whole blood. The TCR originated in an adult who was a healthcare worker with PCR-confirmed SARS-CoV-2 infection or an uninfected control (not recorded which). The J gene is TRBJ2-1, the V gene TRBV5-1; 7 bases are shared with TRBD1. The CDR3 DNA reads TGCGCCAGCAGTACCGAGGGGGCCCAATACAATGAGCAGTTCTTC. This encodes CASSTEGAQYNEQFF.